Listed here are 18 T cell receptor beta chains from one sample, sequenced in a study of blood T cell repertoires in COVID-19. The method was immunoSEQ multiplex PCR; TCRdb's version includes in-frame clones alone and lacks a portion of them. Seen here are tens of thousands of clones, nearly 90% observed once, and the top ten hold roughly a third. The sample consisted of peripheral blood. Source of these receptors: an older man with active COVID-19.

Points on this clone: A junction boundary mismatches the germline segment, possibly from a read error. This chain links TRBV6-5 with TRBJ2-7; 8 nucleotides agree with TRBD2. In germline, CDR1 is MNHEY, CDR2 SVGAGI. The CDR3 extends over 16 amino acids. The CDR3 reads CASSHSAGGSLYEQYF. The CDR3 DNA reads TGTGCCAGCAGTCACTCGGCGGGGGGCAGCCTCTACGAGCAGTACTTC.

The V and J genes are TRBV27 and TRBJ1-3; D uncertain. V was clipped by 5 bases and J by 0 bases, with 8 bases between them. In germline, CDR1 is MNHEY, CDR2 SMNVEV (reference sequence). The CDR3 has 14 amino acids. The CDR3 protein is CASSAGVSGNTIYF. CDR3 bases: TGTGCCAGCAGTGCCGGGGTCTCTGGAAACACCATATATTTT.

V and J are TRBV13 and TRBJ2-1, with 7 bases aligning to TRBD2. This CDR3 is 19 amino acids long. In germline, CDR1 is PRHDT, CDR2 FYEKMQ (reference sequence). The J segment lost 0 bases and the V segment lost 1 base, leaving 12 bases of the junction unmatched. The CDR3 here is CASSLAYLTSASSYNEQFF. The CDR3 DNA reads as TGTGCCAGCAGCTTAGCCTACCTAACTAGCGCCAGCTCCTACAATGAGCAGTTCTTC.

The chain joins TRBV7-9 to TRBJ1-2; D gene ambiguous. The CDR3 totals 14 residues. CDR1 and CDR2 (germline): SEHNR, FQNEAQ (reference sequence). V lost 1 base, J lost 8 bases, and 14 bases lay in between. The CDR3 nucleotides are TGTGCCAGCAGCTTAGACACGGGCAGAGGGGGCTACACCTTC. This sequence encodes CASSLDTGRGGYTF.

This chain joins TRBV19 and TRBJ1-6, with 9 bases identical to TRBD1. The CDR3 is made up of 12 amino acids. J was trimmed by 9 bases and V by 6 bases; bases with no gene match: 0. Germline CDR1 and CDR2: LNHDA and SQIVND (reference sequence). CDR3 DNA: TGTGCCAGTAGGGACAGGGGTTCACCCCTCCACTTT. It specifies CASRDRGSPLHF.

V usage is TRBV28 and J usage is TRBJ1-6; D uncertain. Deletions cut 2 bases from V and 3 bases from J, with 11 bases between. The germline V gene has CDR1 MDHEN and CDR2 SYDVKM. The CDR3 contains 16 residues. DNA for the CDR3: TGTGCCAGCAGTTTAGGCAGGAACCTCTATAATTCACCCCTCCACTTT. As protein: CASSLGRNLYNSPLHF.

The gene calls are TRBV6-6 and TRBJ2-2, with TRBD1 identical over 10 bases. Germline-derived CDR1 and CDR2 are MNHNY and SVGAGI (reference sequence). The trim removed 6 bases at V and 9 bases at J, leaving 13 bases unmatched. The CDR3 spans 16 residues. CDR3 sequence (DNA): TGTGCCAGCAGCCCGGCGGAGGACAGGGGGATACGGGAGCTGTTTTTT. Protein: CASSPAEDRGIRELFF.

The CDR3 sequence: CASTPDSSYNSPLHF. The CDR3 nucleotides read TGTGCCAGCACCCCGGACAGCTCCTATAATTCACCCCTCCACTTT. This rearrangement joins TRBV6-5 to TRBJ1-6; maybe TRBD1 (6 bases). This CDR3 contains 15 residues. Germline V gives CDR1 MNHEY, CDR2 SVGAGI. V was cut by 7 bases and J by 0 bases, with 10 bases left in between.

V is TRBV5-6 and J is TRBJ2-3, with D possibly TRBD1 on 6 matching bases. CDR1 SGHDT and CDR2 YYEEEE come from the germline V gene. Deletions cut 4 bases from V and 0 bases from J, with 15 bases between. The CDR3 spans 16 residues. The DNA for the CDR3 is TGTGCCAGCAGCCCCCCCGGACAGACGAGCACAGATACGCAGTATTTT. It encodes CASSPPGQTSTDTQYF.

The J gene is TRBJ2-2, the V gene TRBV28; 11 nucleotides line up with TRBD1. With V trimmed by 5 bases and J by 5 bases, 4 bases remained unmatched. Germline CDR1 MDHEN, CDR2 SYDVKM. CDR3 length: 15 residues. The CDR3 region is CASSLGTGGTGELFF. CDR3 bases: TGTGCCAGCAGTCTCGGGACAGGGGGGACCGGGGAGCTGTTTTTT. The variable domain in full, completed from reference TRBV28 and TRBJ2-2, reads DVKVTQSSRYLVKRTGEKVFLECVQDMDHENMFWYRQDPGLGLRLIYFSYDVKMKEKGDIPEGYSVSREKKERFSLILESASTNQTSMYLCASSLGTGGTGELFFGEGSRLTVL.

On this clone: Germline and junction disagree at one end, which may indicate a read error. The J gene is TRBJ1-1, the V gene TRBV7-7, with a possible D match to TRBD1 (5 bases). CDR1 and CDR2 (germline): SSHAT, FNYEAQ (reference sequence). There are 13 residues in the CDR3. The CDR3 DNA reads TGTGCTAGCAGCGCGACAGTGAACACTGAAGCTTTCTTT. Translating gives CASSATVNTEAFF. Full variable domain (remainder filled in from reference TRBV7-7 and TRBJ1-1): GAGVSQSPRYKVTKRGQDVTLRCDPISSHATLYWYQQALGQGPEFLTYFNYEAQPDKSGLPSDRFSAERPEGSISTLTIQRTEQRDSAMYRCASSATVNTEAFFGQGTRLTVV.

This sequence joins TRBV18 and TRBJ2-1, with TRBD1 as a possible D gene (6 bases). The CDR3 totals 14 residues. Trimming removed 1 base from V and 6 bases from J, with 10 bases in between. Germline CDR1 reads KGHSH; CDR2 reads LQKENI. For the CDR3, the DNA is TGTGCCAGCTCACCACAAAAGGGGGTCAATGAGCAGTTCTTC. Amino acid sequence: CASSPQKGVNEQFF.

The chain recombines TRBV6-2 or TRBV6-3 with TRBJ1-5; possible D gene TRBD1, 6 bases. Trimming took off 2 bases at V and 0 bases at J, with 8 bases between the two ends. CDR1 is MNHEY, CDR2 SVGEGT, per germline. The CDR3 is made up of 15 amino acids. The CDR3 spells CASSYTGISNQPQHF. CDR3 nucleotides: TGTGCCAGCAGTTACACAGGGATTAGCAATCAGCCCCAGCATTTT.

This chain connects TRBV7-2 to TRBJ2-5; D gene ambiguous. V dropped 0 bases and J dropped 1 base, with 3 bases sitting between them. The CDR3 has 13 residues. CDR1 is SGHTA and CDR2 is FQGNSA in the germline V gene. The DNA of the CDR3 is TGTGCCAGCAGCTTAGCTATCCAAGAGACCCAGTACTTC. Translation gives CASSLAIQETQYF.

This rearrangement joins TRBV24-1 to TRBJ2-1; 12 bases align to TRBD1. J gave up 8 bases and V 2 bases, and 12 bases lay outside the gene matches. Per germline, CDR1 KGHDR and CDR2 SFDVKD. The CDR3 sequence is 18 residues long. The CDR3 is CATSDSSGTGGPIDEQFF. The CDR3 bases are TGTGCCACCAGTGATTCATCCGGGACAGGGGGCCCTATTGATGAGCAGTTCTTC.

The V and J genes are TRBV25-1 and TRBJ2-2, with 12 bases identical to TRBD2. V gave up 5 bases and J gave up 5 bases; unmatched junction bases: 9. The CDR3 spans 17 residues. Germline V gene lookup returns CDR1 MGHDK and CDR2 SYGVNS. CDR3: CASSKTRLAGVTGELFF. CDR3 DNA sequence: TGTGCCAGCAGTAAAACTAGACTAGCGGGAGTTACCGGGGAGCTGTTTTTT.

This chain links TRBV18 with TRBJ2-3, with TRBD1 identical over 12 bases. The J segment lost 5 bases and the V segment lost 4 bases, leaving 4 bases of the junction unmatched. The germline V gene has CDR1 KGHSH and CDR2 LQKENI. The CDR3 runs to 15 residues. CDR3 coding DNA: TGTGCCAGCTCACGGGACAGGGGGCAGGGAGATACGCAGTATTTT. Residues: CASSRDRGQGDTQYF.

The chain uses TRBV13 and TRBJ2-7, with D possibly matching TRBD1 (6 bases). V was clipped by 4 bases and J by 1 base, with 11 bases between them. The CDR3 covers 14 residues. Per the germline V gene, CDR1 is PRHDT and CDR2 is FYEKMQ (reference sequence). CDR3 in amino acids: CASSSKGQSYEQYF. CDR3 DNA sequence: TGTGCCAGCAGCTCCAAAGGACAGTCCTACGAGCAGTACTTC. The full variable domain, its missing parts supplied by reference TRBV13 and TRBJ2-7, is AAGVIQSPRHLIKEKRETATLKCYPIPRHDTVYWYQQGPGQDPQFLISFYEKMQSDKGSIPDRFSAQQFSDYHSELNMSSLELGDSALYFCASSSKGQSYEQYFGPGTRLTVT.